This T cell receptor beta chain emerged from a study of blood T cell repertoires in COVID-19. As for the study in general: Acute and convalescent COVID-19 samples came from the United States, Italy and Spain.

Some clones are missing from TCRdb's copy, which holds only in-frame ones; the method was immunoSEQ multiplex PCR. The data contain around 63,000 clones, just over 85% of them singletons. The CDR3 runs 15 residues. Germline values: CDR1 SNHLY, CDR2 FYNNEI. V trimming: 6 bases; J trimming: 1 base; junction bases outside the gene matches: 8. The chain couples TRBV2 to TRBJ1-2, with 7 bases identical to TRBD1. Sample: peripheral blood. The receptor was isolated from a woman aged 80 or over with active COVID-19. CDR3 in DNA: TGTGCCAGCAGGGTGGGACAGCAGCTTAACTATGGCTACACCTTC. This gives the protein CASRVGQQLNYGYTF. Supplemented by reference TRBV2 and TRBJ1-2, the full variable domain reads EPEVTQTPSHQVTQMGQEVILRCVPISNHLYFYWYRQILGQKVEFLVSFYNNEISEKSEIFDDQFSVERPDGSNFTLKIRSTKLEDSAMYFCASRVGQQLNYGYTFGSGTRLTVV.